The 11 T cell receptor beta chains reported below all come from one sample, sequenced in a study of cytomegalovirus exposure and HLA in healthy donors. Both 60 Vbeta primers and 13 Jbeta primers went into the PCR. TCRdb's copy holds only in-frame clones and misses some; the assay was immunoSEQ multiplex PCR. The sample yields about 120,000 clones, around 80% seen once. Material: PBMCs. These receptors all stem from a female donor in good health and CMV-seronegative.

The chain is built from TRBV5-1 and TRBJ2-7; D is perhaps TRBD2 (5 bases). The CDR3 length is 14 residues. V shed 0 bases and J shed 2 bases, with 9 bases lying between them. Germline values: CDR1 SGHRS, CDR2 YFSETQ. The CDR3: CASSLGGSPYEQYF. The CDR3 DNA reads TGCGCCAGCAGCTTGGGTGGGAGCCCCTACGAGCAGTACTTC.

The chain is built from TRBV2 and TRBJ2-1; TRBD2 aligns across 7 bases. Germline lookup yields CDR1 SNHLY and CDR2 FYNNEI. The J segment lost 7 bases and the V segment lost 8 bases, leaving 8 bases of the junction unmatched. This CDR3 contains 13 residues. CDR3 residues: CASGGDLGNEQFF. Written as DNA, the CDR3 is TGTGCCAGCGGGGGGGATTTAGGGAATGAGCAGTTCTTC.

The rearrangement links TRBV6-1 to TRBJ2-3, with 14 bases aligning to TRBD2. The germline V gene has CDR1 MNHNS and CDR2 SASEGT. The CDR3 spans 19 residues. The ends lost 2 bases at V and 0 bases at J; junction bases unmatched: 7. The CDR3 here is CASSENTRLAGGSTDTQYF. The CDR3 DNA reads TGTGCCAGCAGTGAAAATACGAGACTAGCGGGAGGGAGCACAGATACGCAGTATTTT.

This chain links TRBV7-9 with TRBJ2-1, with 10 positions matching TRBD1. The V gene end was trimmed by 2 bases and the J gene end by 8 bases; junction bases not matched to a gene: 3. The CDR3 extends over 14 amino acids. Germline assignment: CDR1 SEHNR and CDR2 FQNEAQ (reference sequence). The CDR3 loop reads CASSLRQGADEQFF. The CDR3 nucleotides read TGTGCCAGCAGCTTACGACAGGGGGCCGATGAGCAGTTCTTC.

J is TRBJ1-2 and V is TRBV12-5; unclear D gene. CDR3 size: 14 residues. V lost 6 bases and J 6 bases, leaving 17 bases between the germline ends. Looked up from germline, CDR1 is LGHNT and CDR2 is FRNRAP. CDR3 coding DNA: TGTGCTAGTGGCGGCTTTGATTGGCAGGATGGCTACACCTTC. This gives the protein CASGGFDWQDGYTF. Drawing the rest from reference TRBV12-5 and TRBJ1-2, the complete variable domain is DARVTQTPRHKVTEMGQEVTMRCQPILGHNTVFWYRQTMMQGLELLAYFRNRAPLDDSGMPKDRFSAEMPDATLATLKIQPSEPRDSAVYFCASGGFDWQDGYTFGSGTRLTVV.

The chain carries TRBV7-7 and TRBJ1-4; TRBD1 is a possible D gene (5 bases). Germline V CDR1 and CDR2: SSHAT, FNYEAQ (reference sequence). CDR3 length equals 17 residues. Here the CDR3 DNA reads TGTGCTGGCAGCCACCATCCCACAAGGGGTTTCAATGAAAAACTGTTTTTT. The encoded protein is CAGSHHPTRGFNEKLFF.

The chain recombines TRBV19 with TRBJ2-7; TRBD2 agrees at 7 bases. Trimming removed 5 bases from V and 2 bases from J; junction bases left unmatched: 9. The CDR3 loop spans 15 amino acids. Looked up from germline, CDR1 is LNHDA and CDR2 is SQIVND (reference sequence). CDR3 sequence (DNA): TGTGCCAGTAGTCCGCGCCTCGGACTAGCCTACGAGCAGTACTTC. This translates into CASSPRLGLAYEQYF.

In regard to this clone: One end of the junction fails to match germline, which may point to a read error. J is TRBJ2-5 and V is TRBV7-7; unclear D gene. CDR3 length: 15 residues. CDR1 SSHAT and CDR2 FNYEAQ come from the germline V gene (reference sequence). For the CDR3, the DNA is TGTGCTAGCAGCTTAAACTTTGGGCAGTCGGAGACCCAGTACTTC. This sequence encodes CASSLNFGQSETQYF.

The rearrangement joins TRBV9 to TRBJ2-5; 7 bases are a match to TRBD1. This CDR3 region has 14 residues. Germline CDR1 SGDLS, CDR2 YYNGEE. After removal of 0 bases from V and 11 bases from J, the junction contained 10 bases not matched to a gene. The DNA for the CDR3 is TGTGCCAGCAGCGTAGGAGGGACAGACTGGGAGCAGTACTTC. This encodes CASSVGGTDWEQYF.

In this sample, this clone turned up once. The chain is built from TRBV14 and TRBJ2-2, with D unresolved. The CDR3 runs 14 residues. The V end was cut by 3 bases, the J end by 4 bases, with 9 bases between. The germline V gene has CDR1 SGHDN and CDR2 FVKESK. The CDR3 sequence is CASSQFTFTGELFF. The CDR3 coding sequence is TGTGCCAGCAGCCAGTTCACTTTCACCGGGGAGCTGTTTTTT.

The V gene is TRBV5-6, the J gene TRBJ1-5; possible D gene TRBD1, 5 bases. Germline values: CDR1 SGHDT, CDR2 YYEEEE. V shed 0 bases and J shed 3 bases, with 7 bases lying between them. CDR3 length equals 14 residues. CDR3 in DNA: TGTGCCAGCAGCTTGGCAGGGTTCAATCAGCCCCAGCATTTT. Translating it yields CASSLAGFNQPQHF.